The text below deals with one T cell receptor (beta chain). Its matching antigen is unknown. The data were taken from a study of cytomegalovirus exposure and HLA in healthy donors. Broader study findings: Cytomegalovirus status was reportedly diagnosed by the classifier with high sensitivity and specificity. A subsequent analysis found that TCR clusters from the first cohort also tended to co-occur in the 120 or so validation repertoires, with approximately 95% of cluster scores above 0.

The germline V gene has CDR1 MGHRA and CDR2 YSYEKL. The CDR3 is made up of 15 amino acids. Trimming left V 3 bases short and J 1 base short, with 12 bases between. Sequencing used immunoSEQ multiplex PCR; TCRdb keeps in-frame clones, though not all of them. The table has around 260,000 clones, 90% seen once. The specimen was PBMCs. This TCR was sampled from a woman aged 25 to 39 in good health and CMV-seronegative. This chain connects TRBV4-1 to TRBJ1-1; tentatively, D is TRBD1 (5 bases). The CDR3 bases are TGCGCCAGCAGCCAGGGCGGGACGGCGAACACTGAAGCTTTCTTT. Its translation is CASSQGGTANTEAFF.